The text below deals with one TCR beta chain. Germline CDR1 and CDR2: GTSNPN and SVGIG (reference sequence). This CDR3 is built from 15 residues. V lost 4 bases and J lost 0, with 15 bases in between. The sample is drawn from a study of blood T cell repertoires in COVID-19. TCRdb keeps only in-frame clones here, not all; method: immunoSEQ multiplex PCR. The table has around 300,000 clones, around 87% seen once. Sequenced: peripheral blood. The J gene is TRBJ1-1, the V gene TRBV30; D perhaps matches TRBD1 (5 bases). The receptor was isolated from a man aged 45-60 years with active or convalescent COVID-19. CDR3 in amino acids: CAWNFGSGVNTEAFF. DNA of the CDR3: TGTGCCTGGAATTTCGGCTCGGGGGTGAACACTGAAGCTTTCTTT.